The source of this TCR beta chain is a study of OX40 agonist ivuxolimab in advanced cancers. CDR3 length equals 15 residues. V gave up 4 bases and J gave up 4 bases; unmatched junction bases: 5. Germline values: CDR1 MGHRA, CDR2 YSYEKL. Sequenced by immunoSEQ multiplex PCR; TCRdb stores in-frame clones only, minus some. The data contain tens of thousands of clones, about 86% of them singletons. The receptor's source is an adult with an advanced solid tumor such as melanoma, head and neck, liver or kidney cancer. The sample in question was CD4+ or CD8+ T cells sorted from blood, obtained in a trial of the OX40 agonist ivuxolimab. The V call is TRBV4-1, the J call TRBJ2-5; TRBD1 agrees at 11 bases. The CDR3 is CASSRVGQGAETQYF. CDR3 sequence (DNA): TGCGCCAGCAGCCGGGTCGGACAGGGGGCAGAGACCCAGTACTTC.